A single sample is the source of the 24 T cell receptor beta chains below, sequenced in a study of T cell responses to AZD1222 COVID-19 vaccine. Sequencing was performed with immunoSEQ multiplex PCR; in TCRdb, only in-frame clones are kept and a portion is missing. The sample shows approximately 110,000 clones, under 90% of them seen only once. The input for sequencing was peripheral blood, taken on day 0 of AZD1222 vaccination. The origin of the receptors is an adult in good health.

The chain links TRBV10-1 to TRBJ1-2; 8 nucleotides line up with TRBD1. There are 14 residues in the CDR3. Germline-derived CDR1 and CDR2 are WNHNN and SYGVQD (reference sequence). Unmatched junction bases numbered 4, after V lost 6 bases and J lost 1 base. The CDR3 loop is CASSYRGSNYGYTF. The DNA for the CDR3 is TGCGCCAGCAGCTACAGGGGGAGTAACTATGGCTACACCTTC.

This sequence joins TRBV27 and TRBJ1-5; perhaps TRBD1 as D (6 bases). The CDR3 covers 14 residues. CDR1 is MNHEY, CDR2 SMNVEV, per germline (reference sequence). V lost 6 bases and J 6 bases, leaving 15 bases between the germline ends. The DNA of the CDR3 is TGTGCCAGCAGCCGTCAGGGGAAGGGTCAGCCCCAGCATTTT. This codes for CASSRQGKGQPQHF.

The CDR3 sequence: CASSQPAREGEKLFF. The DNA for the CDR3 is TGCGCCAGCAGCCAGCCGGCTCGGGAGGGGGAAAAACTGTTTTTT. V usage is TRBV4-1 and J usage is TRBJ1-4; weak D call: TRBD1 (5 bases). This CDR3 is 15 amino acids long. The V end lost 3 bases, the J end lost 8 bases, and 16 bases lay between the germline ends. Germline V lookup: CDR1 MGHRA, CDR2 YSYEKL.

The table lists this clone with a few counts. The V and J genes are TRBV12-3 or TRBV12-4 and TRBJ2-5; D might be TRBD2 (6 bases). Trimming stripped 10 bases from V and 1 base from J, with 10 bases between. CDR3 size: 12 residues. Here the CDR3 DNA reads TGTGCCACCTCAGCGGGCCAAGAGACCCAGTACTTC. Translated: CATSAGQETQYF.

The rearrangement joins TRBV20-1 to TRBJ2-1; D is ambiguous. Deletions cut 5 bases from V and 9 bases from J, with 11 bases between. Germline V CDR1 and CDR2: DFQATT, SNEGSKA (reference sequence). This CDR3 has 11 amino acids. The CDR3 DNA follows: TGCAGTGCTTCCCGCCCCCTTGAGCAGTTCTTC. Its protein product is CSASRPLEQFF.

A remark on this clone: The junction shows a germline mismatch at one end, possibly a read error. The rearrangement links TRBV5-1 to TRBJ2-3, with 9 bases fitting TRBD2. Germline V gene data show CDR1 as SGHRS and CDR2 as YFSETQ. This CDR3 is 15 amino acids long. The CDR3 DNA follows: TGCGCCAGCAGCTTAGAGGGGACTAGCAGAGATACGCAGTATTTT. Its translation: CASSLEGTSRDTQYF.

This clone has just a few counts. The rearrangement links TRBV3-1 (or the pseudogene TRBV3-2) to TRBJ1-5; 9 positions agree with TRBD1. Per the germline V gene, CDR1 is LGHDT and CDR2 is YNNKEL (reference sequence). The CDR3 is 15 amino acids. With V trimmed by 2 bases and J by 7 bases, 6 bases remained unmatched. The CDR3 here is CASSQTQGARQPQHF. The CDR3 nucleotides read TGTGCCAGCAGCCAAACACAGGGGGCGAGACAGCCCCAGCATTTT.

The chain has TRBV7-2 and TRBJ2-1, with 11 bases aligning to TRBD2. Germline-derived CDR1 and CDR2 are SGHTA and FQGNSA. The trim removed 4 bases at V and 8 bases at J, leaving 7 bases unmatched. The CDR3 has 15 amino acids. The chain's CDR3 is CASSSSSGGIYEQFF. The CDR3, as DNA: TGTGCCAGCAGCTCCTCTAGCGGGGGGATCTATGAGCAGTTCTTC. Based on the CDR3 plus reference TRBV7-2 and TRBJ2-1, the full variable domain is GAGVSQSPSNKVTEKGKDVELRCDPISGHTALYWYRQSLGQGLEFLIYFQGNSAPDKSGLPSDRFSAERTGGSVSTLTIQRTQQEDSAVYLCASSSSSGGIYEQFFGPGTRLTVL.

The chain joins TRBV25-1 to TRBJ1-4; the match to TRBD1 covers 7 bases. The CDR3 extends over 15 amino acids. The junction had 7 bases not matched to a gene; V was cut back by 1 base and J by 8 bases. Germline values: CDR1 MGHDK, CDR2 SYGVNS. Here the CDR3 reads CASSESRGEVEKLFF. The CDR3 nucleotides read TGTGCCAGCAGTGAATCCAGGGGGGAGGTGGAAAAACTGTTTTTT.

The CDR3 DNA reads TGCGCCAGCAGTGACCCTCGGGACAGGGCAGACACAGATACGCAGTATTTT. Translated, it gives CASSDPRDRADTDTQYF. The chain uses TRBV10-1 and TRBJ2-3, with TRBD1 identical over 9 bases. After removal of 3 bases from V and 2 bases from J, the junction contained 9 bases not matched to a gene. Per germline, CDR1 WNHNN and CDR2 SYGVQD (reference sequence). The CDR3 sequence is 17 residues long.

The chain couples TRBV10-2 to TRBJ1-1, with a possible D match to TRBD1 (5 bases). The germline V gene encodes CDR1 WSHSY and CDR2 SAAADI. The CDR3 spans 18 residues. V was shortened by 1 base and J by 0 bases, with 18 bases between the two germline ends. Written as DNA, the CDR3 is TGCGCCAGCAGTGAGTTTGCAGGGCGCGTCCAAATGAACACTGAAGCTTTCTTT. This codes for CASSEFAGRVQMNTEAFF.

V and J are TRBV30 and TRBJ2-2; tentatively, D is TRBD2 (6 bases). The CDR3 length is 13 residues. In germline, CDR1 is GTSNPN, CDR2 SVGIG (reference sequence). V shed 2 bases and J shed 6 bases, with 10 bases lying between them. The CDR3 protein is CAWSRGLAGELFF. The CDR3 DNA follows: TGTGCCTGGAGTCGGGGGTTGGCCGGGGAGCTGTTTTTT.

This chain links TRBV2 with TRBJ2-7; D assignment may be TRBD1 or TRBD2 (5 bases each). From germline, CDR1 is SNHLY and CDR2 FYNNEI. The CDR3 consists of 14 residues. V lost 5 bases to trimming and J lost 2 bases, with 13 bases between them. CDR3 loop: CASSRLGATYEQYF. In DNA, the CDR3 is TGTGCCAGCAGTCGCCTCGGGGCAACCTACGAGCAGTACTTC.

Here the CDR3 reads CASSLDTTSGGDTQYF. The DNA for the CDR3 is TGCGCCAGCAGCCTGGATACGACTAGCGGGGGGGATACGCAGTATTTT. The V call is TRBV4-1, the J call TRBJ2-3; TRBD2 agrees at 13 bases. The length of the CDR3 is 16 residues. J lost 6 bases, V lost 4 bases, and 7 bases had no gene match. In germline, CDR1 is MGHRA, CDR2 YSYEKL.

The gene calls are TRBV2 and TRBJ1-5; possible D gene TRBD1, 5 bases. This CDR3 spans 15 amino acids. V was shortened by 6 bases and J by 2 bases, with 14 bases between the two germline ends. CDR1 is SNHLY and CDR2 is FYNNEI in the germline V gene. The CDR3 DNA reads as TGTGCCAGCAGCACAGGAGTCGCGGGCAATCAGCCCCAGCATTTT. Amino acid sequence: CASSTGVAGNQPQHF.

This clone has just a few counts. The chain is built from TRBV7-9 and TRBJ1-5; a weak D match, TRBD1 (5 bases). The V end was cut by 4 bases, the J end by 6 bases, with 7 bases between. CDR1 and CDR2 from the germline V gene are SEHNR and FQNEAQ (reference sequence). The length of the CDR3 is 12 residues. This CDR3 is CASSSDSQPQHF. CDR3 sequence (DNA): TGTGCCAGCAGCTCTGACAGTCAGCCCCAGCATTTT.

V usage is TRBV10-2 and J usage is TRBJ1-5; D uncertain. Trimming cost V 2 bases and J 7 bases, with 6 bases left between them. Germline CDR1 WSHSY, CDR2 SAAADI. The CDR3 covers 12 residues. CDR3 DNA sequence: TGCGCCAGCAGTGAGCCGGGCCAGCCCCAGCATTTT. The encoded protein is CASSEPGQPQHF.

V is TRBV28 and J is TRBJ2-7, with 7 bases fitting TRBD2. Germline CDR1 MDHEN, CDR2 SYDVKM. V trimming: 5 bases; J trimming: 8 bases; junction bases outside the gene matches: 9. The CDR3 sequence is 13 residues long. In nucleotides, the CDR3 is TGTGCCAGCAGTCCCTCGGGACTACCCAAGCAGTACTTC. Its translation: CASSPSGLPKQYF.

The gene calls are TRBV19 and TRBJ1-5, with 8 bases identical to TRBD1. CDR1 and CDR2 (germline): LNHDA, SQIVND (reference sequence). The CDR3 length is 15 residues. With 5 bases clipped from V and 3 bases from J, the junction kept 6 bases outside the gene matches. The CDR3 sequence is CASSLTGVDNQPQHF. The CDR3 DNA reads as TGTGCCAGTAGTCTGACAGGGGTCGACAATCAGCCCCAGCATTTT.

The chain has TRBV27 and TRBJ2-3; 8 bases are a match to TRBD2. This CDR3 contains 15 residues. Trimming at V came to 2 bases and at J to 4 bases, leaving 5 bases not matched to a gene. Germline V gives CDR1 MNHEY, CDR2 SMNVEV (reference sequence). The CDR3 loop is CASSLQRGRADTQYF. CDR3 nucleotide sequence: TGTGCCAGCAGTTTACAGCGGGGGCGGGCAGATACGCAGTATTTT.

V is TRBV19 and J is TRBJ1-4, with TRBD1 matching over 11 bases. Germline V gives CDR1 LNHDA, CDR2 SQIVND (reference sequence). J was trimmed by 3 bases and V by 5 bases; bases with no gene match: 8. This CDR3 spans 17 amino acids. CDR3 in DNA: TGTGCCAGTAGTCCCGGACAGGGGGCGCAGGCTAATGAAAAACTGTTTTTT. The encoded protein is CASSPGQGAQANEKLFF.

This clone was observed a single time. The rearrangement joins TRBV6-6 to TRBJ2-7; 7 nucleotides match TRBD2. This CDR3 comprises 13 residues. Looked up from germline, CDR1 is MNHNY and CDR2 is SVGAGI (reference sequence). V dropped 7 bases and J dropped 3; count of bases not matched to a gene: 6. CDR3 DNA sequence: TGTGCCAGCACCCTGGGGAGGGACTACGAGCAGTACTTC. This encodes CASTLGRDYEQYF.

The chain carries TRBV4-3 and TRBJ1-3; D is ambiguous. The CDR3 contains 14 residues. Trimming shortened V by 1 base and J by 4 bases, and 8 bases separated the two germline ends. Germline V gene lookup returns CDR1 LGHNA and CDR2 YSLEER. CDR3 DNA sequence: TGCGCCAGCAGCCAAGGGCTGAGCGGAAACACCATATATTTT. Residues: CASSQGLSGNTIYF.

The chain recombines TRBV3-1 (or the pseudogene TRBV3-2) with TRBJ2-2; 10 bases are shared with TRBD2. This CDR3 comprises 15 residues. Per germline, CDR1 LGHDT and CDR2 YNNKEL (reference sequence). J lost 0 bases, V lost 6 bases, and 1 base had no gene match. The CDR3 DNA sequence: TGTGCCAGCAGTCTAGCGGGAGCGAACACCGGGGAGCTGTTTTTT. This gives the protein CASSLAGANTGELFF.